These T cell receptor beta chains were read from a single sample in a study of T cells after yellow fever vaccination. MiXCR was run by TCRdb on the 5' RACE reads, yielding one entry per CDR3 protein. The sample carries a few hundred thousand distinct CDR3 sequences, approximately 5.7% recorded once. The source was PBMCs, collected 5 days after the yellow fever booster vaccination. The receptors were sampled from a man under 40 who received the YFV17D yellow fever vaccine. Each CDR3 is given with its conserved first and last residue. Each record gives: CDR3 DNA, CDR3 protein, J gene, V gene, D gene, clone size. The D gene is left open where the match is weak. Clone size is stated in some rows and not others, as once, few, many or a class when expanded.

cdr3_nt: TGTGCCAGCTATGAACAGAGCTCTGGAAACACCATATATTTT
cdr3_aa: CASYEQSSGNTIYF
j_call: TRBJ1-3
v_call: TRBV12-3/TRBV12-4
d_call: NA
clone_size: many

cdr3_nt: TGTGCCTGGGTGACAGGTCACTCTTCCTACGAGCAGTACTTC
cdr3_aa: CAWVTGHSSYEQYF
j_call: TRBJ2-7
v_call: TRBV30
d_call: NA
clone_size: many

cdr3_nt: TGCAGCGTTGACGCGGGCGACGGGGAGCTGTTTTTT
cdr3_aa: CSVDAGDGELFF
j_call: TRBJ2-2
v_call: TRBV29-1
d_call: NA
clone_size: few

cdr3_nt: TGCAGCGTTGCCCTCCCGGGGACCGGGGAGCTGTTTTTT
cdr3_aa: CSVALPGTGELFF
j_call: TRBJ2-2
v_call: TRBV29-1
d_call: NA
clone_size: NA

cdr3_nt: TGCGCCAGCAGCCAAGTGAATCGGGGAGAGAGGACAGATACGCAGTATTTT
cdr3_aa: CASSQVNRGERTDTQYF
j_call: TRBJ2-3
v_call: TRBV4-3
d_call: NA
clone_size: many

cdr3_nt: TGTGCCAGCAGCTCCCGACAAACCACAGATACGCAGTATTTT
cdr3_aa: CASSSRQTTDTQYF
j_call: TRBJ2-3
v_call: TRBV7-9
d_call: NA
clone_size: many

cdr3_nt: TGCGCCAGCAGCTTAACGGACAGGAACACCGGGGAGCTGTTTTTT
cdr3_aa: CASSLTDRNTGELFF
j_call: TRBJ2-2
v_call: TRBV5-1
d_call: NA
clone_size: many

cdr3_nt: TGCAGTGCTTCTCCTACCCTTTACGAGCAGTACTTC
cdr3_aa: CSASPTLYEQYF
j_call: TRBJ2-7
v_call: TRBV20-1
d_call: NA
clone_size: many

cdr3_nt: TGTGCCAGCAGCCCAAGGACAGGTTTGCTGTTTTTT
cdr3_aa: CASSPRTGLLFF
j_call: TRBJ2-2
v_call: TRBV7-2
d_call: TRBD1
clone_size: NA

cdr3_nt: TGCGCCAGCAGCTTGGAGGGACAGGGTTACACTGAAGCTTTCTTT
cdr3_aa: CASSLEGQGYTEAFF
j_call: TRBJ1-1
v_call: TRBV5-1
d_call: TRBD1
clone_size: many

cdr3_nt: TGTGCCAGCAGTTTACCGTGGGGGGGTGAGCAGTTCTTC
cdr3_aa: CASSLPWGGEQFF
j_call: TRBJ2-1
v_call: TRBV12-3/TRBV12-4
d_call: TRBD2
clone_size: many

cdr3_nt: TGCAGTGCCATCCCAATATTTAGCTCCTACGAGCAGTACTTC
cdr3_aa: CSAIPIFSSYEQYF
j_call: TRBJ2-7
v_call: TRBV20-1
d_call: NA
clone_size: few

cdr3_nt: TGTGCCACCAGACTAGGGGCAAGAGATGAGCAGTTCTTC
cdr3_aa: CATRLGARDEQFF
j_call: TRBJ2-1
v_call: TRBV7-8
d_call: NA
clone_size: many

cdr3_nt: TGTGCCAGCAGCCAAGATTCCCTCTCTGGAAACACCATATATTTT
cdr3_aa: CASSQDSLSGNTIYF
j_call: TRBJ1-3
v_call: TRBV3-1
d_call: NA
clone_size: many

cdr3_nt: TGTGCCAGCAGCTTAGCGCAGACACTTTTCGAGCAGTACTTC
cdr3_aa: CASSLAQTLFEQYF
j_call: TRBJ2-7
v_call: TRBV7-2
d_call: NA
clone_size: NA

cdr3_nt: TGTGCCAGCAGTTTAGCGGGTTCAGGGTACGAGCAGTACTTC
cdr3_aa: CASSLAGSGYEQYF
j_call: TRBJ2-7
v_call: TRBV28
d_call: NA
clone_size: many

cdr3_nt: TGTGCCAGCAGCTTAGCGCTCCCGGACAGTAGGGTATCACCCCTCCACTTT
cdr3_aa: CASSLALPDSRVSPLHF
j_call: TRBJ1-6
v_call: TRBV7-2
d_call: NA
clone_size: many

cdr3_nt: TGTGCCATCAGTCCATGGGACCCAGGGAGCTACAATGAGCAGTTCTTC
cdr3_aa: CAISPWDPGSYNEQFF
j_call: TRBJ2-1
v_call: TRBV10-3
d_call: NA
clone_size: NA

cdr3_nt: TGTGCCAGTAGAGCAACAGGGGGCGGCAACTATGGCTACACCTTC
cdr3_aa: CASRATGGGNYGYTF
j_call: TRBJ1-2
v_call: TRBV19
d_call: TRBD1
clone_size: NA

cdr3_nt: TGTGCCAGCAGTTACGATTATAGGCTAGCAGGCTCCTACGAGCAGTACTTC
cdr3_aa: CASSYDYRLAGSYEQYF
j_call: TRBJ2-7
v_call: TRBV6-5
d_call: NA
clone_size: many

cdr3_nt: TGTGCCAGCAGCACCGGGACTAGCATGGGCGAGCAGTACTTC
cdr3_aa: CASSTGTSMGEQYF
j_call: TRBJ2-7
v_call: TRBV6-5
d_call: TRBD2
clone_size: NA

cdr3_nt: TGTGCCAGTTCTAGCGGGAGGGCCTACACCGGGGAGCTGTTTTTT
cdr3_aa: CASSSGRAYTGELFF
j_call: TRBJ2-2
v_call: TRBV27
d_call: TRBD2
clone_size: many

cdr3_nt: TGTGCCAGCAGTGGCCCCGGGACTAGCACCGACAATGAGCAGTTCTTC
cdr3_aa: CASSGPGTSTDNEQFF
j_call: TRBJ2-1
v_call: TRBV25-1
d_call: TRBD2
clone_size: NA

cdr3_nt: TGTGCCAGCAGTTACCCGCTATCGGGCAATCAGCCCCAGCATTTT
cdr3_aa: CASSYPLSGNQPQHF
j_call: TRBJ1-5
v_call: TRBV6-2/TRBV6-3
d_call: NA
clone_size: NA

cdr3_nt: TGCAGTGCTAGAGATGGGCTAGCGCGGTTCTTC
cdr3_aa: CSARDGLARFF
j_call: TRBJ2-1
v_call: TRBV20-1
d_call: NA
clone_size: many

cdr3_nt: TGTGCCAGTAGTATCGAGTACAGGGTACCGCGATCACCCCTCCACTTT
cdr3_aa: CASSIEYRVPRSPLHF
j_call: TRBJ1-6
v_call: TRBV19
d_call: NA
clone_size: NA